This TCR beta chain was sequenced for a study of T cells after yellow fever vaccination. Study in general: SMART-Seq v4 Ultra Low Input prepared the low-cell-number fractions.

TCRdb passed the 5' RACE reads through MiXCR, listing each CDR3 protein once. The data contain some 350,000 distinct CDR3 sequences, about 6.2% of them singletons. The V gene lost 3 bases and the J gene lost 4 bases, with 18 bases spanning the gap. The CDR3 has 16 amino acids. The germline V gene encodes CDR1 SGHTA and CDR2 FQGNSA. The sample holds many counts of this clonotype. Sequences were derived from PBMCs, sampled 5 days after the yellow fever booster vaccination. This chain joins TRBV7-2 and TRBJ2-5; TRBD1 or TRBD2 may be the D gene (5 bases each). This clonotype was obtained from a man aged 30-40 years who received the YFV17D yellow fever vaccine. The CDR3 nucleotides are TGTGCCAGCAGCTTGAGAGAAGCTACGAGGGGAGAGACCCAGTACTTC. Translation gives CASSLREATRGETQYF.